Each of the 19 T cell receptor beta chains below was sequenced from the same sample in a study of blood T cell repertoires in COVID-19. Libraries were prepared by immunoSEQ multiplex PCR; TCRdb keeps only in-frame clonotypes and omits some of them. The profile covers some 98,000 clones, with approximately 80% appearing a single time and just under 25% taken by the ten largest. The sequenced sample was peripheral blood. All receptors come from a man aged 55 to 70 with acute or convalescent COVID-19.

V and J are TRBV28 and TRBJ1-1, with 7 bases lining up with TRBD1. J gave up 4 bases and V 6 bases, and 11 bases lay outside the gene matches. The CDR3 spans 15 residues. CDR1 and CDR2 (germline): MDHEN, SYDVKM. The CDR3 nucleotides are TGTGCCAGCAGGGGGGAGACGACAGGGATCACTGAAGCTTTCTTT. It translates to CASRGETTGITEAFF.

The V and J genes are TRBV7-2 and TRBJ2-1, with D perhaps TRBD2 (5 bases). CDR3 length: 14 amino acids. CDR1 SGHTA and CDR2 FQGNSA come from the germline V gene. With 1 base removed from V and 9 bases from J, the gap between germline ends came to 13 bases. In nucleotides, the CDR3 is TGTGCCAGCAGCTTAGTTCGGGCGGGTAGTGAGCAGTTCTTC. Protein: CASSLVRAGSEQFF.

V is TRBV5-6 and J is TRBJ2-3; 7 bases line up with TRBD2. Germline trimming cut 6 bases from V and 0 bases from J; bases unmatched to any gene: 10. The CDR3 has 16 amino acids. Germline-derived CDR1 and CDR2 are SGHDT and YYEEEE. DNA of the CDR3: TGTGCCAGCATCTCAGGGCTAGCGGATAGCACAGATACGCAGTATTTT. This codes for CASISGLADSTDTQYF.

V and J are TRBV5-1 and TRBJ1-4; possible D gene TRBD1, 5 bases. Germline V gives CDR1 SGHRS, CDR2 YFSETQ. V gave up 0 bases and J gave up 5 bases, with 8 bases separating them. The CDR3 length is 14 residues. DNA for the CDR3: TGCGCCAGCAGCTTGGGACAGCTAAATGAAAAACTGTTTTTT. Residues: CASSLGQLNEKLFF.

The V and J genes are TRBV7-3 and TRBJ2-3; D is possibly TRBD2 (6 bases). This CDR3 is 15 amino acids long. Germline V gene sequence: CDR1 SGHTA, CDR2 FQGTGA. The ends were cut back, 5 bases at V and 2 bases at J, with 14 bases in the middle. The CDR3 region has the DNA TGTGCCAGCAGCACTACTAGCATCCCCACAGATACGCAGTATTTT. Protein product: CASSTTSIPTDTQYF.

V gene TRBV7-9 combines with J gene TRBJ1-1; D might be TRBD1 (6 bases). This CDR3 comprises 15 residues. Trimming cost V 5 bases and J 1 base, with 14 bases left between them. Germline V CDR1 and CDR2: SEHNR, FQNEAQ (reference sequence). CDR3 residues: CASSQGTDRNTEAFF. The CDR3 DNA sequence: TGTGCCAGCAGCCAGGGGACCGATCGGAACACTGAAGCTTTCTTT.

The chain carries TRBV5-1 and TRBJ1-2; 9 positions match TRBD1. V lost 4 bases, J lost 5 bases, and 6 bases stayed unmatched. Germline lookup yields CDR1 SGHRS and CDR2 YFSETQ. The length of the CDR3 is 14 residues. The CDR3 nucleotides are TGCGCCAGCAGCCCGGGACAGGGTACATATGGCTACACCTTC. It codes for CASSPGQGTYGYTF.

The chain recombines TRBV5-1 with TRBJ2-5, with D perhaps TRBD2 (6 bases). There are 17 residues in the CDR3. CDR1 SGHRS and CDR2 YFSETQ come from the germline V gene. V was shortened by 0 bases and J by 5 bases, with 20 bases between the two germline ends. The CDR3 spells CASSLARVGDSGETQYF. CDR3 sequence (DNA): TGCGCCAGCAGCTTGGCCCGGGTCGGGGACTCGGGGGAGACCCAGTACTTC.

The chain has TRBV28 and TRBJ2-5; 8 bases map to TRBD1. J was trimmed by 6 bases and V by 4 bases; bases with no gene match: 10. The CDR3 consists of 15 residues. The germline gives CDR1 MDHEN, CDR2 SYDVKM. DNA for the CDR3: TGTGCCAGCAGTTCACAGGGGGTGCGCGTGAAGACCCAGTACTTC. Translated, it gives CASSSQGVRVKTQYF.

The sample holds one count of this clone. The chain couples TRBV3-1 (or the pseudogene TRBV3-2) to TRBJ2-1, with TRBD2 matching 9 bases. Looked up from germline, CDR1 is LGHDT and CDR2 is YNNKEL (reference sequence). The CDR3 runs to 15 residues. With V trimmed by 4 bases and J by 7 bases, 8 bases remained unmatched. CDR3 sequence: CASSLGGGGANEQFF. The CDR3, as DNA: TGTGCCAGCAGCCTTGGTGGCGGGGGGGCGAATGAGCAGTTCTTC.

The chain employs TRBV29-1 and TRBJ1-1; D is possibly TRBD1 (5 bases). The CDR3 sequence is 11 residues long. Trimming removed 1 base from V and 11 bases from J, with 11 bases in between. Germline CDR1 SQVTM, CDR2 ANQGSEA. The CDR3 is CSVEAQGRAFF. The DNA of the CDR3 is TGCAGCGTTGAAGCGCAGGGCAGGGCTTTCTTT.

This chain connects TRBV9 to TRBJ2-7, with a weak D call TRBD2 (7 bases). The V and J ends lost 0 bases and 7 bases respectively, with 20 bases between them. The CDR3 runs 16 residues. The germline CDR1 and CDR2 sequences are SGDLS and YYNGEE. DNA of the CDR3: TGTGCCAGCAGCGTAGATTCGCGGGGGCCAAGGGGGGAGCAGTACTTC. It is translated as CASSVDSRGPRGEQYF.

V gene TRBV10-2 combines with J gene TRBJ1-2, with D maybe TRBD1 (5 bases). Germline lookup yields CDR1 WSHSY and CDR2 SAAADI. The CDR3 consists of 14 residues. V lost 6 bases to trimming and J lost 5 bases, with 16 bases between them. The CDR3 protein is CASRETTESYGYTF. DNA for the CDR3: TGCGCCAGCAGAGAGACGACAGAATCGTATGGCTACACCTTC.

About this clone: Other nucleotide sequences from this sample produce the same CDR3. The V call is TRBV7-2, the J call TRBJ2-5; the match to TRBD2 covers 11 bases. Germline V lookup: CDR1 SGHTA, CDR2 FQGNSA. The V and J ends lost 1 base and 4 bases, in that order; junction bases with no gene match: 5. The CDR3 is 16 residues long. The CDR3 spells CASSLVGSGGAETQYF. CDR3 DNA sequence: TGTGCCAGCAGCTTAGTGGGTAGCGGGGGGGCAGAGACCCAGTACTTC.

This clone was seen a single time. V is TRBV24-1 and J is TRBJ1-5; TRBD1 matches at 12 bases. The CDR3 is 16 amino acids. With V trimmed by 3 bases and J by 11 bases, 10 bases remained unmatched. Germline V gene sequence: CDR1 KGHDR, CDR2 SFDVKD. CDR3 in DNA: TGTGCCACCAGTGATCCCGGGACAGGGGGCGGGCAGGCCCAGCATTTT. It codes for CATSDPGTGGGQAQHF.

This clone has a handful of counts. The genes are TRBV4-1 and TRBJ1-2; weak D call: TRBD1 (5 bases). Germline V lookup: CDR1 MGHRA, CDR2 YSYEKL. This CDR3 has 15 amino acids. Trimming pared 3 bases from V and 4 bases from J, leaving 15 bases between. The CDR3 sequence: CASSQPSRVGYGYTF. The CDR3 coding sequence is TGCGCCAGCAGCCAGCCCAGCAGGGTTGGCTATGGCTACACCTTC.

V and J are TRBV11-2 and TRBJ1-6; D possibly corresponds to TRBD1 (5 bases). V was trimmed by 2 bases and J by 9 bases, leaving 11 bases between them. Germline V lookup: CDR1 SGHAT, CDR2 FQNNGV. The CDR3 has 14 amino acids. In DNA, the CDR3 is TGTGCCAGCAGCTTACTCACCCAGGGTTCACCCCTCCACTTT. Protein: CASSLLTQGSPLHF. Full variable domain (remainder filled in from reference TRBV11-2 and TRBJ1-6): EAGVAQSPRYKIIEKRQSVAFWCNPISGHATLYWYQQILGQGPKLLIQFQNNGVVDDSQLPKDRFSAERLKGVDSTLKIQPAKLEDSAVYLCASSLLTQGSPLHFGNGTRLTVT.

The genes are TRBV3-1 (or the pseudogene TRBV3-2) and TRBJ2-1, with D possibly being TRBD2 (7 bases). V lost 4 bases to trimming and J lost 4 bases, with 11 bases between them. This CDR3 spans 14 amino acids. Germline lookup yields CDR1 LGHDT and CDR2 YNNKEL (reference sequence). In DNA, the CDR3 is TGTGCCAGCAGCCGGGGGGGGCAATACAATGAGCAGTTCTTC. Translating it yields CASSRGGQYNEQFF.

The chain couples TRBV19 to TRBJ1-3; D gene ambiguous. CDR1 LNHDA and CDR2 SQIVND come from the germline V gene (reference sequence). Trimming stripped 5 bases from V and 0 bases from J, with 14 bases between. The CDR3 sequence is 16 residues long. CDR3 nucleotides: TGTGCCAGTAGTCCGCCGACACCAAGCTCTGGAAACACCATATATTTT. Translation: CASSPPTPSSGNTIYF.